This T cell receptor (beta chain) was found in a study of T cells expressing NK-cell markers. Study context: Investigators obtained TCR beta repertoires from sorted CD3+CD56+NKG2C+, CD3+CD56+NKG2C- and CD3+CD56-NKG2C+ T cells. Of eight sequenced donors, seven were HCMV-seropositive and one HCMV-seronegative.

Study conclusions and caveats: NKG2C+ dominant clonotypes from 5 or 6 donors made up roughly 1.0-7.5% of CD8+ T cells.

TCR beta cDNA was generated via 5'RACE template switching incorporating UMIs. TCRdb reprocessed the 5' RACE reads and keeps a single row for each CDR3 protein, giving no DNA. Its table lists approximately 170,000 distinct CDR3 sequences. CDR1 and CDR2 from the germline V gene are SGHAT and FQNNGV. The CDR3 spans 17 residues. On this clonotype itself: The antigen is not known.

The rearrangement uses TRBV11-2 and TRBJ2-3; absent DNA, TCRdb's TRBD2 call cannot be checked. This TCR derives from a man aged 18 to 69 in good health. Sequenced: blood T cells: a sorted CD56 or NKG2C T cell subset, CD4+ or CD8+ T cells, or bulk PBMC T cells (not recorded which). CDR3 protein: CASSSPPTGRGTDTQYF. Full variable domain (outside the CDR3, taken from reference TRBV11-2 and TRBJ2-3): EAGVAQSPRYKIIEKRQSVAFWCNPISGHATLYWYQQILGQGPKLLIQFQNNGVVDDSQLPKDRFSAERLKGVDSTLKIQPAKLEDSAVYLCASSSPPTGRGTDTQYFGPGTRLTVL.